Shown below are 19 T cell receptor beta chains from a single sample sequenced in a study of low-dose radiotherapy and immunotherapy resistance in tumors. Specified time point: before trial treatment. Using a constant-region primer together with a V-primer adapter, TCRs were subjected to roughly 20 PCR cycles of amplification. MiXCR, applied by TCRdb to the reads, yields one record per CDR3 protein. The sample has about 50,000 distinct CDR3 sequences; approximately 12% are singletons. The starting material was PBMCs, obtained before treatment. The receptor source for this set is a female donor with ovarian cancer.

Points on this clonotype: A far larger clone is one base from this, pointing to a likely read error. The rearrangement joins TRBV6-8 to TRBJ2-7; perhaps TRBD1 as D (6 bases). CDR3 length: 14 amino acids. The V gene's germline CDR1 is MNHGY and CDR2 SAAAGT. Trimming took 9 bases from V and 5 from J, leaving 20 bases between them. This CDR3 reads CASSNVGAQDEQYF. The CDR3 DNA follows: TGTGCCAGTTCTAACGTGGGGGCCCAGGACGAGCAGTACTTC.

The chain recombines TRBV12-3 or TRBV12-4 with TRBJ2-7; 9 nucleotides match TRBD1. With 5 bases clipped from V and 3 bases from J, the junction kept 8 bases outside the gene matches. This CDR3 has 15 amino acids. The CDR3: CASSPSGTGRYEQYF. The DNA for the CDR3 is TGTGCCAGCAGTCCGTCCGGGACAGGGCGCTACGAGCAGTACTTC.

This clonotype has a count of ten or more. The J gene is TRBJ1-2, the V gene TRBV6-2 or TRBV6-3; D not certain. The germline V gene encodes CDR1 MNHEY and CDR2 SVGEGT. CDR3 length: 13 amino acids. V dropped 2 bases and J dropped 4 bases, with 8 bases sitting between them. The CDR3 loop is CASSYATAYGYTF. The CDR3 coding sequence is TGTGCCAGCAGTTACGCCACGGCCTATGGCTACACCTTC.

This clonotype appeared many times. The chain's CDR3 is CASRIDGSSYNEQFF. The CDR3 coding sequence is TGTGCCAGCAGGATCGACGGGAGCTCCTACAATGAGCAGTTCTTC. The V call is TRBV5-5, the J call TRBJ2-1; the D gene is possibly TRBD2 (6 bases). V was cut by 5 bases and J by 0 bases, with 12 bases left in between. The CDR3 runs 15 residues. The V gene's germline CDR1 is SGHKS and CDR2 YYEKEE (reference sequence).

This clonotype has a count of ten or more. This rearrangement joins TRBV27 to TRBJ2-1; TRBD2 matches 7 bases. Germline V gene data show CDR1 as MNHEY and CDR2 as SMNVEV (reference sequence). The CDR3 runs 16 residues. V shed 3 bases and J 10 bases; nucleotides not matched to a gene: 15. This CDR3 reads CASSLVKGLDGREQFF. The CDR3 DNA reads TGTGCCAGCAGTTTGGTTAAAGGACTAGACGGCCGGGAGCAGTTCTTC.

This clonotype appeared many times. This chain connects TRBV29-1 to TRBJ2-7, with 8 nucleotides matching TRBD1. This CDR3 is 12 amino acids long. V trimming: 6 bases; J trimming: 2 bases; junction bases outside the gene matches: 3. CDR1 and CDR2 from the germline V gene are SQVTM and ANQGSEA. The CDR3 loop reads CSVGTGTYEQYF. The CDR3 nucleotides read TGCAGCGTGGGGACAGGAACCTACGAGCAGTACTTC.

This clonotype was detected many times. This sequence joins TRBV7-9 and TRBJ2-2, with no clear D. The germline gives CDR1 SEHNR, CDR2 FQNEAQ (reference sequence). The CDR3 runs to 14 residues. V shed 1 base and J shed 0 bases, with 3 bases lying between them. CDR3: CASSLGANTGELFF. The CDR3 bases are TGTGCCAGCAGCTTAGGAGCGAACACCGGGGAGCTGTTTTTT.

The table lists this clonotype with many counts. The V gene is TRBV20-1, the J gene TRBJ2-2, with D perhaps TRBD1 (6 bases). Germline-derived CDR1 and CDR2 are DFQATT and SNEGSKA (reference sequence). Trimming stripped 6 bases from V and 6 bases from J, with 17 bases between. The CDR3 extends over 14 amino acids. CDR3 residues: CSATRTDLAGELFF. The CDR3 coding sequence is TGCAGTGCAACCCGGACAGATTTGGCCGGGGAGCTGTTTTTT.

This clonotype occurred many times. The chain couples TRBV5-1 to TRBJ1-3, with a weak D call TRBD1 (5 bases). V was pared by 3 bases and J by 0 bases, with 13 bases between. Germline loops: CDR1 SGHRS, CDR2 YFSETQ. The CDR3 spans 16 residues. CDR3 DNA: TGCGCCAGCAGCTCGGGCGGGACGGACTCTGGAAACACCATATATTTT. It is translated as CASSSGGTDSGNTIYF.

The chain has TRBV13 and TRBJ1-2, with D perhaps TRBD1 (6 bases). This CDR3 is built from 11 residues. Looked up from germline, CDR1 is PRHDT and CDR2 is FYEKMQ (reference sequence). V lost 5 bases, J lost 9 bases, and 10 bases lay in between. CDR3 nucleotide sequence: TGTGCCAGCAGCCAAAGGGACAGCTACACCTTC. Encoded protein: CASSQRDSYTF.

This clonotype was recorded at least ten times. The J gene is TRBJ2-1, the V gene TRBV7-3; 7 bases are shared with TRBD2. J was trimmed by 6 bases and V by 4 bases; bases with no gene match: 9. The CDR3 is made up of 15 amino acids. The germline V gene encodes CDR1 SGHTA and CDR2 FQGTGA. The CDR3 reads CASSSTGLAANEQFF. The CDR3 nucleotides are TGTGCCAGCAGCTCCACCGGTCTAGCGGCCAATGAGCAGTTCTTC.

This clonotype was observed at least ten times. V gene TRBV7-8 combines with J gene TRBJ1-1; no clear D. Trimming took 2 bases from V and 2 from J, leaving 6 bases between them. Germline V gives CDR1 SGHVS, CDR2 FQNEAQ. The CDR3 is 13 amino acids. The CDR3 protein is CASSLRINTEAFF. In DNA form, the CDR3 reads TGTGCCAGCAGCTTACGGATTAACACTGAAGCTTTCTTT.

The sample holds many counts of this clonotype. Written as DNA, the CDR3 is TGTGCCAGCAGGACTAGCGTGCGCACCGGGGAGCTGTTTTTT. Encoded protein: CASRTSVRTGELFF. V is TRBV6-1 and J is TRBJ2-2; 8 nucleotides align to TRBD2. The CDR3 is made up of 14 amino acids. The germline CDR1 and CDR2 sequences are MNHNS and SASEGT. J gave up 4 bases and V 6 bases, and 4 bases lay outside the gene matches.

Notes on this clonotype: The DNA is left out, because the CDR3 cannot be placed on it with certainty; the CDR3 is given as TCRdb lists it. The chain combines TRBV9 with TRBJ2-2; the D segment call TRBD2 is taken from the table without a DNA check. The CDR3 spans 17 residues, counting both ends. Germline V gene data show CDR1 as SGDLS and CDR2 as YYNGEE. The CDR3 here is CASSPGLAGGSGELFFF.

This clonotype came up many times. V usage is TRBV5-1 and J usage is TRBJ1-4; 7 nucleotides match TRBD1. Germline trimming cut 5 bases from V and 5 bases from J; bases unmatched to any gene: 6. The CDR3 has 14 amino acids. CDR1 is SGHRS, CDR2 YFSETQ, per germline. The CDR3 loop is CASSSGQWNEKLFF. The DNA for the CDR3 is TGCGCCAGCAGTTCGGGACAGTGGAATGAAAAACTGTTTTTT. Filled out from reference TRBV5-1 and TRBJ1-4, the complete variable domain reads KAGVTQTPRYLIKTRGQQVTLSCSPISGHRSVSWYQQTPGQGLQFLFEYFSETQRNKGNFPGRFSGRQFSNSRSEMNVSTLELGDSALYLCASSSGQWNEKLFFGSGTQLSVL.

This clonotype has ten or more counts. The V call is TRBV12-3 or TRBV12-4, the J call TRBJ2-1; no reliable D call. The CDR3 has 11 amino acids. The V and J ends lost 6 bases and 6 bases respectively, with 6 bases between them. The CDR3 DNA is TGTGCCAGCAGCCGGATCAATGAGCAGTTCTTC. It encodes CASSRINEQFF.

This clonotype was detected ten times or more. The rearrangement joins TRBV20-1 to TRBJ2-5, with 11 bases identical to TRBD1. After removal of 1 base from V and 4 bases from J, the junction contained 17 bases not matched to a gene. The CDR3 is 19 amino acids. The germline gives CDR1 DFQATT, CDR2 SNEGSKA (reference sequence). CDR3 sequence (DNA): TGCAGTGCTAGAGCCAACTTTGCCGGGACAGGGGGTAGGGGAGAGACCCAGTACTTC. Its translation is CSARANFAGTGGRGETQYF.

Many counts were recorded for this clonotype. The V gene is TRBV12-3 or TRBV12-4, the J gene TRBJ1-1; no definite D call. V lost 3 bases, J lost 0 bases, and 8 bases lay in between. The length of the CDR3 is 14 residues. The chain's CDR3 is CASSFLDMNTEAFF. The DNA of the CDR3 is TGTGCCAGCAGTTTCTTGGATATGAACACTGAAGCTTTCTTT.

This clonotype was seen at least ten times. The J gene is TRBJ1-6, the V gene TRBV2; 8 bases are a match to TRBD1. Germline CDR1 is SNHLY and CDR2 is FYNNEI. V lost 6 bases and J lost 9; bases outside the gene matches: 10. The CDR3 contains 15 residues. The CDR3 sequence is CASRNRQGLGSPLHF. The DNA for the CDR3 is TGTGCCAGCAGAAACCGACAGGGGTTGGGTTCACCCCTCCACTTT. The full variable domain, rest sourced from reference TRBV2 and TRBJ1-6, is EPEVTQTPSHQVTQMGQEVILRCVPISNHLYFYWYRQILGQKVEFLVSFYNNEISEKSEIFDDQFSVERPDGSNFTLKIRSTKLEDSAMYFCASRNRQGLGSPLHFGNGTRLTVT.